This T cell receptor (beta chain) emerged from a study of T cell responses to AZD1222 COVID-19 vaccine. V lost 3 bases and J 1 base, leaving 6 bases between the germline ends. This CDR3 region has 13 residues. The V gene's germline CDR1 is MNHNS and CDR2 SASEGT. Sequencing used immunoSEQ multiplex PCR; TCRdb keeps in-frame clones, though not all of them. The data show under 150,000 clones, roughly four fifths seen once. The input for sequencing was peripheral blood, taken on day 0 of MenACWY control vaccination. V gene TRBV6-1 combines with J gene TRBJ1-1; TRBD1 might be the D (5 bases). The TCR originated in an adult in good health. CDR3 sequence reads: CASSEGPNTEAFF. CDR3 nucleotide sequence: TGTGCCAGCAGTGAGGGACCGAACACTGAAGCTTTCTTT.